The sequence of this T cell receptor beta chain was determined in a study of post-analysis software for immune sequencing data. The overall study: Patients had relapsing-remitting, secondary progressive or progressive-relapsing multiple sclerosis; some lacked subtype. Study-wide results and caveats: Batch-matched samples strongly co-clustered by F measure. Patients showed TRBV5-6, TRBV5-1 and TRBV20-1 among about five TRBV segments more frequent than in controls.

Sequencing libraries made from TCR beta cDNA carried unique molecular identifiers. Yield was 450,000 to 650,000 cDNA molecules from about 1 to 10 million T cells. One entry per CDR3 protein results from TCRdb running MiXCR on the PCR reads. The table has around 710,000 distinct CDR3 sequences, just over 45% seen once; the top ten hold roughly 5.2%. The CDR3 runs 12 residues. From germline, CDR1 is ENHRY and CDR2 SYGVKD. Points on this clonotype: No antigen is known for it.

Material for sequencing was blood. This chain links TRBV10-3 with TRBJ2-4; possible D gene TRBD1, 5 bases. Gene TRBJ2-7 matches the end of the DNA better, so the J call may be wrong. The receptor's source is a girl between 5 and 17 years old with multiple sclerosis. The chain's CDR3 is CAISERGDEQYF. DNA of the CDR3: TGTGCCATCAGTGAGAGGGGTGACGAGCAGTACTTC.